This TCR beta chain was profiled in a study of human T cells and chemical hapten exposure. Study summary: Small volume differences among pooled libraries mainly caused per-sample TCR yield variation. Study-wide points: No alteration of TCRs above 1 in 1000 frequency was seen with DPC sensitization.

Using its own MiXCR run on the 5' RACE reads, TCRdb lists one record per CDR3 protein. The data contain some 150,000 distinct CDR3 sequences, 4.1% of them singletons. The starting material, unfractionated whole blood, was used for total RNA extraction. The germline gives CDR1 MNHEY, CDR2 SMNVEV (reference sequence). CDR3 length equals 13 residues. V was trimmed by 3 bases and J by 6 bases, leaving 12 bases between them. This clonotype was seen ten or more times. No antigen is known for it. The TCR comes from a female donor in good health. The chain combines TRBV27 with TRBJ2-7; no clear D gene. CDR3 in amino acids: CASSFALSGEQYF. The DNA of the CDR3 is TGTGCCAGCAGTTTCGCTCTATCGGGCGAGCAGTACTTC.